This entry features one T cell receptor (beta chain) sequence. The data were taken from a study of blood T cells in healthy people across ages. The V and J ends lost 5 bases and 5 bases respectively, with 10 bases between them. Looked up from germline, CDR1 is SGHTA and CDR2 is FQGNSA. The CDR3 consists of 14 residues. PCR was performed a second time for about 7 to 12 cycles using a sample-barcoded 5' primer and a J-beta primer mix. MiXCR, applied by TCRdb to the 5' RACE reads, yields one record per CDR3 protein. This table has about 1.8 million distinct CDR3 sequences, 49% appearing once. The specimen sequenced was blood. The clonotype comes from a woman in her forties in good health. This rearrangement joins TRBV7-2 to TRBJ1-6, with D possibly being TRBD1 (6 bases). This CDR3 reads CASSVHRDNSPLHF. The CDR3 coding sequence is TGTGCCAGCAGCGTACACAGGGATAATTCACCCCTCCACTTT. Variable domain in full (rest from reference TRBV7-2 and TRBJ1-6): GAGVSQSPSNKVTEKGKDVELRCDPISGHTALYWYRQSLGQGLEFLIYFQGNSAPDKSGLPSDRFSAERTGGSVSTLTIQRTQQEDSAVYLCASSVHRDNSPLHFGNGTRLTVT.